A selection of T cell receptor beta chains follows, all from one sample in a study of vaccination and CD4 T cells after COVID-19. Their target antigens are unknown. TCRdb reprocessed the PCR reads with MiXCR, giving one entry per CDR3 protein. Seen here are about 20,000 distinct CDR3 sequences, about three quarters observed once, and the top ten hold roughly 15%. Material: CD4+ T cells from blood, cultured in vitro, obtained after SARS-CoV-2 vaccination. The receptors here all came from a human donor who received a COVID-19 vaccine. Both conserved end residues are part of each CDR3. A D gene is named only where the DNA matches it firmly. Expanded clones are given a class, and other clones once, few, many or no size at all.

abundance: NA
d_gene: NA
v_gene: TRBV19
j_gene: TRBJ1-1
CDR3nt: TGTGCCAGTAGTATAGGGGTAGAAATGAACACTGAAGCTTTCTTT
CDR3aa: CASSIGVEMNTEAFF

abundance: NA
d_gene: NA
v_gene: TRBV19
j_gene: TRBJ2-6
CDR3nt: TGTGCCAGTAGCTTCCTGAGCTCTGGGGCCAACGTCCTGACTTTC
CDR3aa: CASSFLSSGANVLTF

abundance: NA
d_gene: NA
v_gene: TRBV24-1
j_gene: TRBJ2-5
CDR3nt: TGTGCCACCAGTGACACCTCTCGAGAGACCCAGTACTTC
CDR3aa: CATSDTSRETQYF

abundance: few
d_gene: NA
v_gene: TRBV30
j_gene: TRBJ1-2
CDR3nt: TGTGCCTGGAGTGTACCGGTGGGGGCCTATGGCTACACCTTC
CDR3aa: CAWSVPVGAYGYTF

abundance: once
d_gene: TRBD2
v_gene: TRBV6-4
j_gene: TRBJ2-3
CDR3nt: TGTGCCAGCAGTGACTCCGCTCTAGCGGGGGGGCCAGGCGGGTGGACAGATACGCAGTATTTT
CDR3aa: CASSDSALAGGPGGWTDTQYF

abundance: few
d_gene: NA
v_gene: TRBV15
j_gene: TRBJ1-2
CDR3nt: TGTGCCACCAGCAGAGTGGGGGTAGGCTACACCTTC
CDR3aa: CATSRVGVGYTF

abundance: NA
d_gene: TRBD1
v_gene: TRBV6-1
j_gene: TRBJ1-5
CDR3nt: TGTGCCAGCAGTGTACAGGGGGCGAGGAGCAATCAGCCCCAGCATTTT
CDR3aa: CASSVQGARSNQPQHF

abundance: few
d_gene: NA
v_gene: TRBV24-1
j_gene: TRBJ2-5
CDR3nt: TGTGCCACCAGTGATTTGAGCGCAGACCAAGAGACCCAGTACTTC
CDR3aa: CATSDLSADQETQYF

abundance: NA
d_gene: NA
v_gene: TRBV25-1
j_gene: TRBJ1-2
CDR3nt: TGTGCCAGCAGTAGGGACACCAACTATGGCTACACCTTC
CDR3aa: CASSRDTNYGYTF

abundance: NA
d_gene: NA
v_gene: TRBV10-3
j_gene: TRBJ1-1
CDR3nt: TGTGCCATCAGCCCGCAACAGGGGAACACTGAAGCTTTCTTT
CDR3aa: CAISPQQGNTEAFF

abundance: NA
d_gene: TRBD1
v_gene: TRBV18
j_gene: TRBJ2-3
CDR3nt: TGTGCCAGCTCCCCCGGGACAGGGATCGCAGATACGCAGTATTTT
CDR3aa: CASSPGTGIADTQYF

abundance: few
d_gene: TRBD1
v_gene: TRBV12-3/TRBV12-4
j_gene: TRBJ1-2
CDR3nt: TGTGCCAGCGGGGACAGGGCCTCCTATGGCTACACCTTC
CDR3aa: CASGDRASYGYTF

abundance: NA
d_gene: NA
v_gene: TRBV25-1
j_gene: TRBJ2-5
CDR3nt: TGTGCCAGCAGTGAATGGGCGGTGGAGACCCAGTACTTC
CDR3aa: CASSEWAVETQYF

abundance: NA
d_gene: NA
v_gene: TRBV27
j_gene: TRBJ2-3
CDR3nt: TGTGCCAGCAGTTTAAGTTTTCAGGCAGATACGCAGTATTTT
CDR3aa: CASSLSFQADTQYF

abundance: NA
d_gene: NA
v_gene: TRBV7-9
j_gene: TRBJ1-3
CDR3nt: TGTGCCAGCAGCCAAACCGGGGGTTCGGGAAACACCATATATTTT
CDR3aa: CASSQTGGSGNTIYF

abundance: NA
d_gene: NA
v_gene: TRBV6-2/TRBV6-3
j_gene: TRBJ1-1
CDR3nt: TGTGCCAGCAGTTACATGGGCGGCGGCACTGAAGCTTTCTTT
CDR3aa: CASSYMGGGTEAFF